This entry concerns a single T cell receptor (beta chain). Participant-given clinical history determined each cohort assignment. Symptom resolution, clearance, or two negative PCRs marked the recovered donors of Cohort 3. The data are from a study of blood T cell repertoires in COVID-19. On the study more broadly: Sites in the United States, Italy and Spain provided acute and convalescent COVID-19 samples.

The table came from immunoSEQ multiplex PCR; TCRdb's copy has only in-frame clones and leaves some out. The data hold about 320,000 clones, with under 90% observed a single time. This CDR3 contains 14 residues. The sequence derives from a woman between 18 and 29 years old who had recovered from COVID-19. Sequencing used PBMCs or T cells enriched from blood (not recorded which). J is TRBJ2-5 and V is TRBV21-1; the table's TRBD1 call for D was not verified on the DNA. TRBV21-1 is given as a pseudogene. The CDR3 nucleotides read TGTGCCAGCAGCACGGAGGGACAGAAAGAGACCCAGTACTTC. The encoded protein is CASSTEGQKETQYF.